This TCR beta chain derives from a study of post-analysis software for immune sequencing data (dated by TCRdb to between 2014 and 2016). The study in broad terms: The recorded disease courses included relapsing-remitting, secondary progressive and progressive-relapsing multiple sclerosis, and some patients had no subtype annotation. The patient repertoires were compared against some twelve previously published healthy control repertoires obtained from donors aged roughly 6 to 26 years. A subset of samples was prepared in parallel using single-end sample barcoding, then pooled and co-amplified after Illumina adapter ligation. Study-wide findings and limitations: When samples were clustered directly using the F measure, samples prepared in the same batch co-clustered strongly, which prompted a batch-effect correction. A handful of TRBV segments, including TRBV5-6, TRBV5-1 and TRBV20-1, were significantly more frequent in patients than controls. The control group was slightly older than the multiple sclerosis patient group. Significantly lower normalized Chao1 diversity was found in multiple sclerosis patients than in controls, suggesting substantial peripheral T-cell clonal expansion.

To demonstrate the VDJtools post-analysis software, the study profiled TCR beta repertoires from the peripheral blood of 10 to 15 young patients with multiple sclerosis. The patients with multiple sclerosis were children and adolescents between about 6 and 17 years of age. The method behind the library was PCR. The listed sequencing device is Illumina HiSeq 2500. Unique molecular identifiers were incorporated into TCR beta cDNA libraries to reduce PCR and sequencing biases. Every 1 to 10 million input T cells yielded roughly 500,000 cDNA molecules, meaning each molecule approximated one T cell. The patient libraries were prepared and sequenced using the same protocol as the earlier healthy control dataset. Within a given batch, samples were prepared together, multiplexed and sequenced on the same HiSeq lane. Turning to the authors' computational methods: MIGEC was used to process the raw barcoded reads, and molecular identifier groups with only a single read were discarded before consensus assembly and CDR3 extraction. VDJtools was used for post-analysis of the clonotype tables, with diversity normalized by down-sampling every dataset to the smallest sample size. To correct batch-related cross-sample contamination, repertoire overlap clustering matched CDR3 amino acid sequences but not nucleotide sequences. TCRdb reworked the public reads: Q25 trimming with fastp, MiXCR clone assembly, productive beta chains retained. Identical CDR3 proteins give one entry, which carries the most common genes and DNA. TCRdb, rather than the study authors, made the V and J calls. This sample holds around 260,000 distinct CDR3 sequences; around 34% were observed only once. The top ten clonotypes cover less than 6% of the sample.

As for this clonotype: It has no known antigen specificity. The record has no base qualities; no much larger clone is one base away.

V is reduced by 3 bases and J by 5 bases, leaving a spacing of 11 bases between them. Reading from cysteine to phenylalanine, the CDR3 counts 13 amino acids. CDR3 DNA is the only sequence kept; it has 39 bases, read in frame from the first base. Sequences DFQATT (CDR1) and SNEGSKA (CDR2) are obtained from the germline V gene (reference sequence). Sequencing was carried out using blood. The chain is assembled from TRBV20-1 and TRBJ2-1, and possibly TRBD2, on 5 matching bases. The sequence was obtained from a girl under 18 with multiple sclerosis. At the DNA level, the sequence is TGCAGTGCTAGTAGGACTTCCCACAATGAGCAGTTCTTC. Its translation reads: CSASRTSHNEQFF.